This T cell receptor (beta chain) originates from a study of T cells after posttransplantation cyclophosphamide. The study's findings and limits: TRB clonality was highly associated with recipient CMV seropositivity and reactivation. Donor CD8+ memory clones often dominated recipient blood repertoires at later times. TRB overlap between skin or GI tissue T cells and blood was limited.

Treatment was busulfan-fludarabine conditioning, a marrow graft, and cyclophosphamide on days +3 and +4. The table came from immunoSEQ multiplex PCR; TCRdb's copy has only in-frame clones and leaves some out. The repertoire holds tens of thousands of clones, with roughly 78% as singletons. About this clone itself: Its specificity is unknown.

This specimen was CD4+ T cells sorted from blood, taken around 2,000 days after a stem cell transplant with posttransplant cyclophosphamide. The receptor was derived from a female patient aged 40 to 50 who received an allogeneic stem cell transplant from a related donor, was CMV-positive, and had no GVHD. Some T cells may have originated in the graft donor.

CDR3 residues: CASSPMTHSSSGYTF. Written as DNA, the CDR3 is TGTGCCAGCAGCCCGATGACCCACAGTTCGAGTGGCTACACCTTC. V gene TRBV5-8 combines with J gene TRBJ1-2; D uncertain. The CDR3 has 15 amino acids. Germline V gene lookup returns CDR1 SGHTS and CDR2 YDEGEE. The V end lost 4 bases, the J end lost 7 bases, and 20 bases lay between the germline ends.